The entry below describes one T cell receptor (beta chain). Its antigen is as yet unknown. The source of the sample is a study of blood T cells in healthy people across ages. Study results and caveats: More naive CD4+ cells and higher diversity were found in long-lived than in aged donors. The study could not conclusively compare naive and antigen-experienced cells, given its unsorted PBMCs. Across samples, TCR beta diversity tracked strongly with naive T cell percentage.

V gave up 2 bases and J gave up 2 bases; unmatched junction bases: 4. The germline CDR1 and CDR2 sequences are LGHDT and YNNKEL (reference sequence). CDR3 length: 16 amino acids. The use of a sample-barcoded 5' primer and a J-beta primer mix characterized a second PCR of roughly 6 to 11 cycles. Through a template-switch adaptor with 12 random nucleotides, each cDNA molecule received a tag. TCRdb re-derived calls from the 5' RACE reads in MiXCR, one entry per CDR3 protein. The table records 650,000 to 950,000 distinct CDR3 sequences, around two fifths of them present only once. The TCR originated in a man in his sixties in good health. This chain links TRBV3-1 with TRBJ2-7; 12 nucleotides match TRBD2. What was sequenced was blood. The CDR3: CASSQTRTSGAYEQYF. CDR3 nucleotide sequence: TGTGCCAGCAGCCAAACCCGGACTAGCGGGGCCTACGAGCAGTACTTC.